This passage covers 16 T cell receptor beta chains from one sample sequenced in a study of blood T cell repertoires in COVID-19. Sequencing was performed with immunoSEQ multiplex PCR; in TCRdb, only in-frame clones are kept and a portion is missing. The repertoire holds approximately 380,000 clones, about 85% seen once, with roughly 3.4% in the top ten. The sequenced material came from peripheral blood. The receptors were gathered from a woman aged 18-29 years with acute or convalescent COVID-19.

With regard to this clone: Other DNA sequences in the same sample also yield this CDR3. The V gene is TRBV6-5, the J gene TRBJ1-1, with D unresolved. CDR1 is MNHEY, CDR2 SVGAGI, per germline. CDR3 size: 13 residues. V shed 2 bases and J shed 4 bases, with 8 bases lying between them. The CDR3 nucleotides are TGTGCCAGCAGTTACAGTCGAGGCACTGAAGCTTTCTTT. This encodes CASSYSRGTEAFF.

In nucleotides, the CDR3 is TGTGCCATCAGTGAGTTCTCGAACACTGAAGCTTTCTTT. It yields the protein CAISEFSNTEAFF. This chain uses TRBV10-3 with TRBJ1-1; D gene ambiguous. Trimming took 1 base from V and 1 from J, leaving 4 bases between them. CDR3 length: 13 amino acids. Per germline, CDR1 ENHRY and CDR2 SYGVKD.

This chain uses TRBV2 with TRBJ1-4; D perhaps matches TRBD1 (6 bases). The germline V gene encodes CDR1 SNHLY and CDR2 FYNNEI. CDR3 size: 13 residues. Trimming cost V 6 bases and J 7 bases, with 12 bases left between them. Here the CDR3 reads CASRGGGGEKLFF. CDR3 nucleotides: TGTGCCAGCAGAGGGGGGGGCGGTGAAAAACTGTTTTTT.

The V and J genes are TRBV11-2 and TRBJ1-5, with TRBD1 identical over 9 bases. The CDR3 consists of 15 residues. Germline-derived CDR1 and CDR2 are SGHAT and FQNNGV. J lost 1 base, V lost 5 bases, and 3 bases had no gene match. CDR3 protein: CASSRDRGSNQPQHF. The CDR3 region has the DNA TGTGCCAGCAGCAGAGACAGGGGGAGCAATCAGCCCCAGCATTTT.

V usage is TRBV27 and J usage is TRBJ1-5; TRBD1 aligns across 9 bases. Germline V gives CDR1 MNHEY, CDR2 SMNVEV (reference sequence). This CDR3 is built from 16 residues. After removal of 1 base from V and 4 bases from J, the junction contained 5 bases not matched to a gene. The DNA for the CDR3 is TGTGCCAGCAGTTTATTGGCGGGACAGGGAAATCAGCCCCAGCATTTT. This translates into CASSLLAGQGNQPQHF.

The CDR3 DNA is TGTGCCTGGAGTGTAGGCAGGGGTGGCGAGCAGTACTTC. Translated, it gives CAWSVGRGGEQYF. The chain is built from TRBV30 and TRBJ2-7; D possibly corresponds to TRBD1 (6 bases). The germline V gene encodes CDR1 GTSNPN and CDR2 SVGIG (reference sequence). V was shortened by 0 bases and J by 6 bases, with 12 bases between the two germline ends. The CDR3 totals 13 residues.

The chain is built from TRBV2 and TRBJ2-3, with TRBD1 identical over 7 bases. Germline V gene sequence: CDR1 SNHLY, CDR2 FYNNEI. This CDR3 comprises 15 residues. J gave up 2 bases and V 6 bases, and 8 bases lay outside the gene matches. This chain's CDR3 is CASRGGQKNTDTQYF. The CDR3 DNA sequence: TGTGCCAGCAGAGGGGGACAGAAGAACACAGATACGCAGTATTTT.

The J gene is TRBJ1-1, the V gene TRBV19, with D unclear. The germline V and J ends were trimmed by 7 bases and 5 bases, with 14 bases remaining between them. The CDR3 extends over 13 amino acids. Germline values: CDR1 LNHDA, CDR2 SQIVND (reference sequence). This CDR3 is CASKGRSGTEAFF. The CDR3, as DNA: TGTGCCAGTAAGGGCAGGTCGGGAACTGAAGCTTTCTTT.

The V gene is TRBV5-5, the J gene TRBJ1-1; perhaps TRBD1 as D (6 bases). This CDR3 is built from 16 residues. Germline CDR1 and CDR2: SGHKS and YYEKEE (reference sequence). Trimming left V 4 bases short and J 0 bases short, with 16 bases between. The CDR3 DNA is TGTGCCAGCAGCGTAGAAACGGGGACATTGAACACTGAAGCTTTCTTT. Protein sequence: CASSVETGTLNTEAFF.

The genes are TRBV29-1 and TRBJ1-4, with a tentative D call TRBD1 (5 bases). V was pared by 4 bases and J by 7 bases, with 13 bases between. Germline V gene lookup returns CDR1 SQVTM and CDR2 ANQGSEA. The CDR3 runs 13 residues. The CDR3 is CSVGRGDGEKLFF. CDR3 coding DNA: TGCAGCGTTGGACGGGGGGACGGTGAAAAACTGTTTTTT.

The chain combines TRBV15 with TRBJ2-1, with 13 positions matching TRBD2. CDR3 length: 15 residues. Germline CDR1 LNHNV, CDR2 YYDKDF (reference sequence). V dropped 1 base and J dropped 8; count of bases not matched to a gene: 2. The CDR3 bases are TGTGCCACCAGCAGAGTAGGGACTAGCGGGGATGAGCAGTTCTTC. It specifies CATSRVGTSGDEQFF.

V gene TRBV7-9 combines with J gene TRBJ1-6, with 9 bases lining up with TRBD1. With 1 base clipped from V and 7 bases from J, the junction kept 2 bases outside the gene matches. The CDR3 is 15 amino acids. The V gene's germline CDR1 is SEHNR and CDR2 FQNEAQ (reference sequence). The DNA for the CDR3 is TGTGCCAGCAGCTTAGAAGGACAGGGGAATTCACCCCTCCACTTT. Residues: CASSLEGQGNSPLHF.

This clone was seen a single time. The genes are TRBV9 and TRBJ1-6; D ambiguous. In germline, CDR1 is SGDLS, CDR2 YYNGEE. Between the trimmed V and J ends, which lost 3 bases and 11 bases, there was a span of 12 bases. This CDR3 region has 13 residues. CDR3 in amino acids: CASSGGGSPPLHF. DNA for the CDR3: TGTGCCAGCAGCGGTGGAGGGAGCCCACCCCTCCACTTT.

This chain links TRBV2 with TRBJ2-5; D remains ambiguous. With 6 bases removed from V and 4 bases from J, the gap between germline ends came to 12 bases. The CDR3 is 13 residues long. The germline CDR1 and CDR2 sequences are SNHLY and FYNNEI. CDR3 residues: CASRDVGLETQYF. CDR3 nucleotides: TGTGCCAGCAGGGATGTTGGGCTAGAGACCCAGTACTTC.

This chain links TRBV5-1 with TRBJ2-1; the D gene is possibly TRBD1 (6 bases). This CDR3 has 15 amino acids. Trimming took off 4 bases at V and 0 bases at J, with 11 bases between the two ends. The germline CDR1 and CDR2 sequences are SGHRS and YFSETQ. CDR3 bases: TGCGCCAGCAGCCGACAGGCGAGCTCCTACAATGAGCAGTTCTTC. It specifies CASSRQASSYNEQFF.

The V gene is TRBV9, the J gene TRBJ1-4, with D uncertain. Germline CDR1 SGDLS, CDR2 YYNGEE. Trimming left V 3 bases short and J 1 base short, with 10 bases between. This CDR3 is 15 amino acids long. The CDR3 protein is CASSARGETNEKLFF. The DNA for the CDR3 is TGTGCCAGCAGCGCCCGAGGTGAAACTAATGAAAAACTGTTTTTT.